The rows below give T cell receptor beta chains drawn from one sample of a study of shared T cell receptors in the human thymus. Profiled with immunoSEQ multiplex PCR; TCRdb holds only in-frame clones, not every one. The data contain under 450,000 clones, approximately 95% of them singletons. The sequencing sample was made of thymocytes. Receptor source: a human donor. The CDR3 runs from the conserved cysteine through the conserved F or W. The D gene is left open where the match is weak. Clone size is given for some rows only: seen once, a few or many times, or a class if the clone is expanded.

-,TRBD2,TRBV28,TRBJ2-7,CASSVSGRSYEQYF,TGTGCCAGCAGTGTAAGCGGGAGGTCCTACGAGCAGTACTTC
-,-,TRBV11-1,TRBJ2-2,CASSLSLPTGELFF,TGTGCCAGCAGCTTGAGCTTGCCCACCGGGGAGCTGTTTTTT
-,TRBD1,TRBV7-9,TRBJ1-1,CASSPGQDTEAFF,TGTGCCAGCAGCCCGGGACAGGACACTGAAGCTTTCTTT
once,TRBD1,TRBV5-6,TRBJ2-7,CASSSPQGALSYEQYF,TGTGCCAGCAGCTCCCCCCAGGGGGCTTTATCCTACGAGCAGTACTTC
-,-,TRBV11-2,TRBJ2-7,CASRLEHPYEQYF,TGTGCCAGCAGGCTGGAGCACCCCTACGAGCAGTACTTC
once,TRBD2,TRBV6-5,TRBJ2-7,CASSPPTSRPHEQYF,TGTGCCAGCAGCCCTCCGACTAGCAGGCCCCACGAGCAGTACTTC
-,-,TRBV5-1,TRBJ1-1,CASSQGQGTEAFF,TGCGCCAGCAGCCAGGGGCAAGGGACTGAAGCTTTCTTT
-,TRBD2,TRBV13,TRBJ2-1,CASSRWREGHNEQFF,TGTGCCAGCAGCCGGTGGCGGGAGGGCCACAATGAGCAGTTCTTC
-,TRBD2,TRBV5-6,TRBJ2-1,CASSCAASGGVSSYNEQFF,TGTGCCAGCAGCTGCGCGGCTAGCGGGGGGGTGAGCTCCTACAATGAGCAGTTCTTC
once,-,TRBV27,TRBJ2-5,CASSIIQETQYF,TGTGCCAGCAGCATAATTCAAGAGACCCAGTACTTC
-,TRBD2,TRBV5-4,TRBJ2-1,CASSRNGTSGRYNEQFF,TGTGCCAGCAGCCGTAACGGGACTAGCGGGAGGTACAATGAGCAGTTCTTC
-,-,TRBV15,TRBJ2-7,CATRTHGSYEQYF,TGTGCCACCAGGACCCATGGGAGCTACGAGCAGTACTTC
-,-,TRBV6-5,TRBJ2-7,CASSYAGLPYEQYF,TGTGCCAGCAGTTACGCAGGCCTACCCTACGAGCAGTACTTC
-,TRBD1,TRBV7-9,TRBJ1-2,CASSGQGETYGYTF,TGTGCCAGCAGCGGACAGGGGGAAACCTATGGCTACACCTTC
-,TRBD2,TRBV13,TRBJ2-5,CASSYSGSRETQYF,TGTGCCAGCAGCTATAGCGGGAGTCGTGAGACCCAGTACTTC
once,-,TRBV30,TRBJ1-1,CAWKVSGGGMNTEAFF,TGTGCCTGGAAAGTCTCTGGAGGAGGTATGAACACTGAAGCTTTCTTT
-,-,TRBV7-2,TRBJ1-1,CASSPQGRNTEAFF,TGTGCCAGCAGCCCCCAAGGACGGAACACTGAAGCTTTCTTT
-,TRBD1,TRBV14,TRBJ2-7,CASSQPELTGASSYEQYF,TGTGCCAGCAGCCAACCTGAACTGACAGGGGCCAGCTCCTACGAGCAGTACTTC
-,TRBD2,TRBV7-9,TRBJ2-7,CASSLGTKDSSGRYEQYF,TGTGCCAGCAGTCTCGGGACAAAAGACTCTAGCGGGAGATACGAGCAGTACTTC
-,-,TRBV6-6,TRBJ2-5,CASRARWGGDQETQYF,TGTGCCAGCAGGGCGCGTTGGGGCGGCGACCAAGAGACCCAGTACTTC
-,-,TRBV7-9,TRBJ1-5,CASSLVPSPVPNQPQHF,TGTGCCAGCAGCTTAGTCCCATCTCCGGTCCCCAATCAGCCCCAGCATTTT
once,-,TRBV19,TRBJ2-1,CASSRGRETGLGLSNEQFF,TGTGCCAGCAGCCGGGGGAGGGAGACAGGGTTAGGTCTCAGCAATGAGCAGTTCTTC
-,TRBD2,TRBV12-5,TRBJ2-1,CASASGLAGVDEQFF,TGTGCTAGTGCCTCGGGACTAGCGGGAGTAGATGAGCAGTTCTTC
-,-,TRBV19,TRBJ2-2,CASSIEGDLLNTGELFF,TGTGCCAGTAGTATTGAGGGGGACCTACTAAACACCGGGGAGCTGTTTTTT
once,-,TRBV2,TRBJ2-1,CASSGFPPGEQFF,TGTGCCAGCAGTGGGTTCCCTCCTGGGGAGCAGTTCTTC
-,TRBD2,TRBV4-2,TRBJ2-2,CASSQEASGRDGELFF,TGTGCCAGCAGCCAAGAGGCTAGCGGGAGGGACGGGGAGCTGTTTTTT
-,-,TRBV14,TRBJ2-7,CASSHALGLYRAYEQYF,TGTGCCAGCAGCCATGCCCTTGGGCTTTACAGGGCCTACGAGCAGTACTTC
-,TRBD1,TRBV28,TRBJ2-3,CASSPGTGLGDTQYF,TGTGCCAGCAGCCCCGGGACAGGGCTTGGAGATACGCAGTATTTT
-,-,TRBV4-1,TRBJ2-7,CASSQGPGSRGYSYEQYF,TGCGCCAGCAGCCAAGGCCCAGGGAGCAGGGGATATTCCTACGAGCAGTACTTC
-,-,TRBV11-2,TRBJ1-1,CASSLDRDYTEAFF,TGTGCCAGCAGCTTAGACCGGGACTACACTGAAGCTTTCTTT
-,-,TRBV6-5,TRBJ2-6,CASSYSWSGANVLTF,TGTGCCAGCAGTTACTCGTGGTCTGGGGCCAACGTCCTGACTTTC
-,-,TRBV15,TRBJ1-4,CATSSQPRTPTNEKLFF,TGTGCCACCAGCAGCCAACCTCGGACCCCAACTAATGAAAAACTGTTTTTT
-,TRBD1,TRBV2,TRBJ2-7,CASTPRTGVYEQYF,TGTGCCAGCACCCCCCGGACAGGTGTCTACGAGCAGTACTTC
once,TRBD2,TRBV7-7,TRBJ2-2,CASSKRTSGSPGDTGELFF,TGTGCCAGCAGCAAACGGACTAGCGGGAGTCCCGGGGACACCGGGGAGCTGTTTTTT
-,TRBD2,TRBV7-3,TRBJ2-3,CASSPPGGREDTQYF,TGTGCCAGCAGCCCCCCTGGCGGGAGGGAAGATACGCAGTATTTT
-,-,TRBV18,TRBJ2-7,CASSPRQDYEQYF,TGTGCCAGCTCACCACGACAGGACTACGAGCAGTACTTC
-,-,TRBV9,TRBJ1-5,CASSAEGVGDQPQHF,TGTGCCAGCAGCGCCGAAGGGGTGGGGGATCAGCCCCAGCATTTT
-,-,TRBV6-1,TRBJ1-1,CASSEPLGPRGRGARSTEAFF,TGTGCCAGCAGTGAACCCCTGGGGCCAAGGGGACGCGGGGCCCGGAGCACTGAAGCTTTCTTT
-,-,TRBV7-2,TRBJ2-2,CASSRNFNTGELFF,TGTGCCAGCAGCCGGAATTTTAACACCGGGGAGCTGTTTTTT
-,-,TRBV25-1,TRBJ1-5,CASSDYSNQPQHF,TGTGCCAGCAGTGACTATAGCAATCAGCCCCAGCATTTT
-,TRBD2,TRBV4-3,TRBJ2-1,CASSQNLDWRENYNEQFF,TGCGCCAGCAGCCAAAACTTAGACTGGCGGGAGAACTACAATGAGCAGTTCTTC
once,-,TRBV27,TRBJ1-1,CASSLRMGAFF,TGTGCCAGCAGTTTAAGGATGGGAGCTTTCTTT
-,-,TRBV10-2,TRBJ2-1,CASSEFVILPGLRHNEQFF,TGCGCCAGCAGTGAGTTCGTTATCCTCCCGGGACTTCGACACAATGAGCAGTTCTTC
-,TRBD2,TRBV7-6,TRBJ2-1,CASSPAGTSGSFEQFF,TGTGCCAGCAGCCCCGCCGGGACTAGCGGGAGTTTTGAGCAGTTCTTC
-,TRBD1,TRBV6-5,TRBJ1-1,CASSSRGPGTEAFF,TGTGCCAGCAGCTCAAGGGGGCCGGGCACTGAAGCTTTCTTT